This entry is about one T cell receptor beta chain. What it binds is unknown. The data belong to a study of cytomegalovirus exposure and HLA in healthy donors. General study findings and limits: Among TCR beta chains, those listed as cytomegalovirus-associated numbered about 160.

PCR employed 60 Vbeta and 13 Jbeta primers. TCRdb's table, derived via immunoSEQ multiplex PCR, lists solely in-frame clones and lacks some. The sample lists about 130,000 clones, 60% to 80% occurring once. Germline V gene data show CDR1 as MNHEY and CDR2 as SVGAGI. This CDR3 contains 16 residues. Trimming took 0 bases from V and 5 from J, leaving 16 bases between them. This sequence was found in a man aged 30 to 39 in good health and CMV-seronegative. The rearrangement links TRBV6-5 to TRBJ1-1; D not resolved. The source material was PBMCs. The CDR3 nucleotides are TGTGCCAGCAGTTACTCACTCGCGGGGTGGGAAACTGAAGCTTTCTTT. Protein product: CASSYSLAGWETEAFF.